One and the same sample provided the 19 T cell receptor beta chains below, sequenced in a study of T cell changes during pregnancy in multiple sclerosis. Produced via immunoSEQ multiplex PCR; TCRdb's table is partial and in-frame only. The sample has tens of thousands of clones, approximately 90% seen once. This sample comprised peripheral blood, obtained in the second trimester of pregnancy. The receptors stem from a female donor in good health, enrolled as a control in a pregnancy study.

The chain combines TRBV5-6 with TRBJ2-1; 13 nucleotides line up with TRBD2. V was pared by 2 bases and J by 6 bases, with 5 bases of the junction left unmatched. Germline CDR1 SGHDT, CDR2 YYEEEE. The CDR3 extends over 16 amino acids. CDR3 nucleotide sequence: TGTGCCAGCAGCTTTGGACTAGCGGGAGTCGGCAATGAGCAGTTCTTC. This translates into CASSFGLAGVGNEQFF.

This chain joins TRBV30 and TRBJ2-1; 7 bases match TRBD2. The ends lost 0 bases at V and 9 bases at J; junction bases unmatched: 8. The CDR3 sequence is 14 residues long. The germline CDR1 and CDR2 sequences are GTSNPN and SVGIG (reference sequence). This CDR3 is CAWSVGGSGVEQFF. The DNA of the CDR3 is TGTGCCTGGAGTGTAGGCGGGAGTGGGGTTGAGCAGTTCTTC.

Comments on this clone: The same CDR3 also results from other DNA sequences found in this sample. The V call is TRBV5-1, the J call TRBJ1-1; 9 nucleotides align to TRBD1. This CDR3 region has 14 residues. With 6 bases clipped from V and 5 bases from J, the junction kept 8 bases outside the gene matches. Looked up from germline, CDR1 is SGHRS and CDR2 is YFSETQ. The CDR3 nucleotides are TGCGCCAGCAACAAGGACAGGGGAGGAACTGAAGCTTTCTTT. Its translation is CASNKDRGGTEAFF.

This chain uses TRBV6-5 with TRBJ1-1; 7 positions match TRBD1. The ends lost 5 bases at V and 0 bases at J; junction bases unmatched: 3. Germline assignment: CDR1 MNHEY and CDR2 SVGAGI. The CDR3 is made up of 14 amino acids. CDR3: CASSDRAMNTEAFF. In DNA form, the CDR3 reads TGTGCCAGCAGTGACAGGGCGATGAACACTGAAGCTTTCTTT.

This clone was observed once. This chain joins TRBV11-1 and TRBJ2-7; tentative D call: TRBD2 (6 bases). The CDR3 covers 15 residues. CDR1 and CDR2 from the germline V gene are SGHAT and FQDESV (reference sequence). Trimming pared 3 bases from V and 3 bases from J, leaving 15 bases between. DNA of the CDR3: TGTGCCAGCAGCTTGAGCAGCGGGCCAAACTACGAGCAGTACTTC. Translation gives CASSLSSGPNYEQYF.

This chain joins TRBV6-5 and TRBJ2-7, with 7 bases lining up with TRBD1. Trimming cost V 3 bases and J 3 bases; bases outside gene matches: 11. Germline CDR1 reads MNHEY; CDR2 reads SVGAGI. The CDR3 runs 16 residues. The CDR3 here is CASSYLRQGPFYEQYF. The CDR3 DNA sequence: TGTGCCAGCAGTTATCTCCGACAGGGACCATTCTACGAGCAGTACTTC.

The chain joins TRBV10-3 to TRBJ2-3; 13 bases line up with TRBD2. This CDR3 has 17 amino acids. Per the germline V gene, CDR1 is ENHRY and CDR2 is SYGVKD. Unmatched junction bases numbered 14, after V lost 9 bases and J lost 5 bases. For the CDR3, the DNA is TGTGCCATGGCAAACTCCGGGACTAGCGGGGCTGGAGATACGCAGTATTTT. It translates to CAMANSGTSGAGDTQYF.

V usage is TRBV6-1 and J usage is TRBJ2-2; D call uncertain. V shed 2 bases and J shed 7 bases, with 14 bases lying between them. The length of the CDR3 is 15 residues. Germline values: CDR1 MNHNS, CDR2 SASEGT. The CDR3 loop is CASSENVPPYGELFF. CDR3 DNA sequence: TGTGCCAGCAGTGAAAATGTTCCCCCTTACGGGGAGCTGTTTTTT.

This sequence joins TRBV27 and TRBJ2-7, with D possibly TRBD2 on 6 matching bases. This CDR3 comprises 13 residues. The germline CDR1 and CDR2 sequences are MNHEY and SMNVEV (reference sequence). The V gene lost 4 bases and the J gene lost 0 bases, with 7 bases spanning the gap. The CDR3, as DNA: TGTGCCAGCAGTTGGAGGGTCTCCTACGAGCAGTACTTC. Translating gives CASSWRVSYEQYF.

This chain uses TRBV5-4 with TRBJ2-3; possibly TRBD2 for D (5 bases). Per the germline V gene, CDR1 is SGHNT and CDR2 is YYREEE (reference sequence). V was trimmed by 1 base and J by 6 bases, leaving 15 bases between them. This CDR3 contains 15 residues. CDR3 residues: CASSLQSRGADTQYF. In DNA form, the CDR3 reads TGTGCCAGCAGCTTGCAGTCCCGGGGAGCGGATACGCAGTATTTT.

J is TRBJ2-1 and V is TRBV9; 10 bases are a match to TRBD2. The CDR3 runs to 15 residues. Germline lookup yields CDR1 SGDLS and CDR2 YYNGEE. V lost 0 bases and J lost 5; bases outside the gene matches: 2. In DNA form, the CDR3 reads TGTGCCAGCAGCGTAGAAGCGGGGGGGAACAATGAGCAGTTCTTC. It yields the protein CASSVEAGGNNEQFF. The entire variable domain, with the rest obtained from reference TRBV9 and TRBJ2-1, is as follows: DSGVTQTPKHLITATGQRVTLRCSPRSGDLSVYWYQQSLDQGLQFLIQYYNGEERAKGNILERFSAQQFPDLHSELNLSSLELGDSALYFCASSVEAGGNNEQFFGPGTRLTVL.

The V gene is TRBV28, the J gene TRBJ2-6, with D maybe TRBD1 (6 bases). CDR3 length: 16 residues. Germline CDR1 and CDR2: MDHEN and SYDVKM. V was trimmed by 10 bases and J by 0 bases, leaving 16 bases between them. CDR3 coding DNA: TGTGCCACCGCGCCAGGGACATTCTCTGGGGCCAACGTCCTGACTTTC. Its protein is CATAPGTFSGANVLTF.

The CDR3 coding sequence is TGTGCCAGCAGCTTAGTTTCCAGCGCCAAGTACGAGCAGTACTTC. Translation: CASSLVSSAKYEQYF. The genes are TRBV7-9 and TRBJ2-7; D is uncertain. CDR1 is SEHNR, CDR2 FQNEAQ, per germline (reference sequence). The length of the CDR3 is 15 residues. The V end lost 1 base, the J end lost 4 bases, and 14 bases lay between the germline ends.

This rearrangement joins TRBV4-1 to TRBJ2-3; possibly TRBD1 for D (5 bases). CDR1 is MGHRA and CDR2 is YSYEKL in the germline V gene. CDR3 length: 16 amino acids. V was shortened by 2 bases and J by 6 bases, with 18 bases between the two germline ends. The CDR3 DNA follows: TGCGCCAGCAGCCAATCACTATTTTTCAGACAGGATACGCAGTATTTT. This sequence encodes CASSQSLFFRQDTQYF.

The chain carries TRBV7-6 and TRBJ2-1; tentatively, D is TRBD2 (6 bases). The CDR3 runs 15 residues. Trimming took 2 bases from V and 0 from J, leaving 8 bases between them. The V gene's germline CDR1 is SGHVS and CDR2 FNYEAQ. CDR3 nucleotides: TGTGCCAGCAGCTTAAACGGGGGCTCCTACAATGAGCAGTTCTTC. Amino acid sequence: CASSLNGGSYNEQFF.

This chain uses TRBV7-2 with TRBJ1-3; no clear D. This CDR3 has 16 residues. CDR1 is SGHTA, CDR2 FQGNSA, per germline. V lost 7 bases and J 0 bases, leaving 16 bases between the germline ends. The CDR3 loop reads CASNPTARGSGNTIYF. The CDR3 DNA follows: TGTGCCAGCAACCCGACGGCACGGGGCTCTGGAAACACCATATATTTT. Full variable domain (missing parts from reference TRBV7-2 and TRBJ1-3): GAGVSQSPSNKVTEKGKDVELRCDPISGHTALYWYRQSLGQGLEFLIYFQGNSAPDKSGLPSDRFSAERTGGSVSTLTIQRTQQEDSAVYLCASNPTARGSGNTIYFGEGSWLTVV.

The genes are TRBV27 and TRBJ1-1; D remains ambiguous. The CDR3 runs 15 residues. V shed 5 bases and J shed 0 bases, with 13 bases lying between them. CDR1 and CDR2 (germline): MNHEY, SMNVEV (reference sequence). The CDR3 spells CASSPTRGMNTEAFF. Here the CDR3 DNA reads TGTGCCAGCAGTCCGACCCGGGGAATGAACACTGAAGCTTTCTTT.

The rearrangement links TRBV11-2 to TRBJ1-2; the match to TRBD1 covers 10 bases. Germline CDR1 and CDR2: SGHAT and FQNNGV. This CDR3 has 15 amino acids. J gave up 2 bases and V 5 bases, and 5 bases lay outside the gene matches. The CDR3 loop is CASSRGGQGNYGYTF. CDR3 DNA: TGTGCCAGCAGCCGAGGGGGACAGGGGAACTATGGCTACACCTTC.

This chain connects TRBV6-5 to TRBJ2-3, with D unresolved. V was shortened by 0 bases and J by 3 bases, with 4 bases between the two germline ends. Per the germline V gene, CDR1 is MNHEY and CDR2 is SVGAGI. CDR3 size: 13 residues. CDR3 DNA sequence: TGTGCCAGCAGTTACTCCCTTACAGATACGCAGTATTTT. Translating it yields CASSYSLTDTQYF.